What follows are 30 T cell receptor beta chains derived from one specimen sequenced in a study of blood T cell repertoires in COVID-19. Profiling relied on immunoSEQ multiplex PCR, and the TCRdb table lists in-frame clones only, not all of them. Here the sample spans 200,000 to 250,000 clones, 87% being singletons. Sample: peripheral blood. These receptor sequences come from a man in his late teens or twenties with active or convalescent COVID-19.

This chain uses TRBV24-1 with TRBJ2-5; D perhaps matches TRBD2 (5 bases). The CDR3 has 14 amino acids. Trimming shortened V by 2 bases and J by 4 bases, and 10 bases separated the two germline ends. The germline CDR1 and CDR2 sequences are KGHDR and SFDVKD. The CDR3 coding sequence is TGTGCCACCAGTGATTCCCGGGGAACAGAGACCCAGTACTTC. Translation gives CATSDSRGTETQYF.

The chain employs TRBV5-6 and TRBJ1-1, with 10 bases aligning to TRBD1. Germline CDR1 is SGHDT and CDR2 is YYEEEE. The junction had 5 bases not matched to a gene; V was cut back by 6 bases and J by 3 bases. The CDR3 runs to 14 residues. CDR3 region: CASTVGQGDTEAFF. CDR3 DNA sequence: TGTGCCAGCACCGTAGGACAGGGGGACACTGAAGCTTTCTTT.

The rearrangement uses TRBV4-3 and TRBJ2-1; 7 nucleotides align to TRBD2. From germline, CDR1 is LGHNA and CDR2 YSLEER. The V segment lost 3 bases and the J segment 4 bases; nucleotides outside the gene matches: 6. The CDR3 is 15 residues long. This chain's CDR3 is CASSQVASGYNEQFF. DNA of the CDR3: TGCGCCAGCAGCCAGGTCGCTAGCGGTTACAATGAGCAGTTCTTC.

J is TRBJ2-1 and V is TRBV11-3; 8 nucleotides align to TRBD1. The CDR3 runs to 15 residues. V was clipped by 1 base and J by 1 base; unmatched bases: 0. Germline V gene lookup returns CDR1 SGHNT and CDR2 YENEEA. The CDR3 reads CASSLGTGSYNEQFF. The CDR3 DNA reads as TGTGCCAGCAGCTTAGGGACAGGGTCCTACAATGAGCAGTTCTTC.

J is TRBJ1-3 and V is TRBV19; D is possibly TRBD1 (6 bases). The CDR3 loop spans 15 amino acids. Per germline, CDR1 LNHDA and CDR2 SQIVND (reference sequence). Trimming removed 6 bases from V and 4 bases from J, with 16 bases in between. This CDR3 reads CASRDAGAGGNTIYF. CDR3 nucleotides: TGTGCCAGTAGGGACGCGGGGGCTGGAGGAAACACCATATATTTT.

In DNA, the CDR3 is TGTGCCAGCAGTCCACAAGGGGGCAATCAGCCCCAGCATTTT. This translates into CASSPQGGNQPQHF. The chain is built from TRBV27 and TRBJ1-5; D perhaps matches TRBD1 (5 bases). V was shortened by 5 bases and J by 2 bases, with 10 bases between the two germline ends. This CDR3 has 14 amino acids. Germline assignment: CDR1 MNHEY and CDR2 SMNVEV (reference sequence).

The chain combines TRBV19 with TRBJ2-7; 9 bases map to TRBD1. The length of the CDR3 is 12 residues. With 4 bases clipped from V and 5 bases from J, the junction kept 0 bases outside the gene matches. Germline V gene sequence: CDR1 LNHDA, CDR2 SQIVND (reference sequence). As DNA, the CDR3 is TGTGCCAGTAGTAGGACAGGGGACGAGCAGTACTTC. This translates into CASSRTGDEQYF.

The J gene is TRBJ2-2, the V gene TRBV5-1; 8 bases align to TRBD2. Germline V CDR1 and CDR2: SGHRS, YFSETQ. The CDR3 contains 15 residues. V gave up 2 bases and J gave up 3 bases; unmatched junction bases: 3. Here the CDR3 reads CASSLLADDTGELFF. For the CDR3, the DNA is TGCGCCAGCAGCTTACTAGCGGATGACACCGGGGAGCTGTTTTTT.

This sequence joins TRBV6-2 or TRBV6-3 and TRBJ1-5; D call uncertain. CDR1 MNHEY and CDR2 SVGEGT come from the germline V gene. The CDR3 sequence is 15 residues long. V dropped 5 bases and J dropped 8 bases, with 19 bases sitting between them. As DNA, the CDR3 is TGTGCCAGCAGTCAGAAAACGGGAACCATCGAGCCCCAGCATTTT. Amino acids: CASSQKTGTIEPQHF.

This clone was seen repeatedly, ten times or more. The chain links TRBV19 to TRBJ1-5; D perhaps matches TRBD1 (6 bases). The germline gives CDR1 LNHDA, CDR2 SQIVND (reference sequence). V was shortened by 4 bases and J by 5 bases, with 9 bases between the two germline ends. CDR3 size: 13 residues. CDR3 in amino acids: CASSSQGHQPQHF. The CDR3, as DNA: TGTGCCAGTAGTAGTCAGGGGCATCAGCCCCAGCATTTT.

This chain uses TRBV6-2 or TRBV6-3 with TRBJ1-2, with TRBD1 as a possible D gene (6 bases). The CDR3 loop spans 13 amino acids. In germline, CDR1 is MNHEY, CDR2 SVGEGT. Trimming stripped 5 bases from V and 13 bases from J, with 20 bases between. The CDR3 loop is CASSLLGNMGATF. Here the CDR3 DNA reads TGTGCCAGCAGTCTACTCGGCAACATGGGGGCCACCTTC.

The chain recombines TRBV6-6 with TRBJ2-3, with 7 nucleotides matching TRBD1. The CDR3 totals 14 residues. Trimming at V came to 2 bases and at J to 4 bases, leaving 3 bases not matched to a gene. Looked up from germline, CDR1 is MNHNY and CDR2 is SVGAGI (reference sequence). The CDR3: CASSYQGVSDTQYF. The DNA of the CDR3 is TGTGCCAGCAGTTACCAGGGGGTTTCAGATACGCAGTATTTT.

A single count supports this clone. The chain has TRBV9 and TRBJ2-3, with D possibly being TRBD1 (6 bases). Deletions cut 5 bases from V and 5 bases from J, with 18 bases between. The CDR3 has 15 residues. CDR1 and CDR2 (germline): SGDLS, YYNGEE. DNA for the CDR3: TGTGCCAGCAGTAGGCAGAGACAGGTTATAGATACGCAGTATTTT. It yields the protein CASSRQRQVIDTQYF. Together with reference TRBV9 and TRBJ2-3, the CDR3 gives the full variable domain: DSGVTQTPKHLITATGQRVTLRCSPRSGDLSVYWYQQSLDQGLQFLIQYYNGEERAKGNILERFSAQQFPDLHSELNLSSLELGDSALYFCASSRQRQVIDTQYFGPGTRLTVL.

The rearrangement uses TRBV10-3 and TRBJ2-7; tentative D call: TRBD2 (7 bases). The germline V gene has CDR1 ENHRY and CDR2 SYGVKD. With 7 bases removed from V and 4 bases from J, the gap between germline ends came to 11 bases. This CDR3 is 12 amino acids long. This chain's CDR3 is CAIMGGPYEQYF. The CDR3 DNA reads TGTGCCATCATGGGGGGGCCTTACGAGCAGTACTTC.

CDR3 protein: CASNLSPTEAFF. The CDR3 nucleotides read TGTGCCAGCAACTTAAGCCCCACTGAAGCTTTCTTT. The chain carries TRBV6-5 and TRBJ1-1; D call uncertain. V was trimmed by 7 bases and J by 4 bases, leaving 10 bases between them. CDR1 and CDR2 from the germline V gene are MNHEY and SVGAGI. The CDR3 sequence is 12 residues long.

On this clone itself: The sample holds other DNA sequences that translate to the same CDR3. This chain uses TRBV7-9 with TRBJ1-1, with no clear D. Germline CDR1 and CDR2: SEHNR and FQNEAQ (reference sequence). CDR3 length: 13 residues. V was cut by 2 bases and J by 2 bases, with 6 bases left in between. The CDR3 region is CASSLSRNTEAFF. The CDR3 nucleotides are TGTGCCAGCAGCTTAAGTAGAAACACTGAAGCTTTCTTT.

In this sample, this clone turned up a few times. This chain links TRBV5-1 with TRBJ2-5, with a tentative D call TRBD2 (6 bases). CDR3 length equals 15 residues. CDR1 is SGHRS and CDR2 is YFSETQ in the germline V gene. Trimming removed 4 bases at V and 8 bases at J, with 21 bases between. The CDR3 region is CASSLPGSDGGTQYF. For the CDR3, the DNA is TGCGCCAGCAGCCTACCGGGTTCGGACGGGGGAACCCAGTACTTC.

The V and J genes are TRBV2 and TRBJ1-1; tentative D call: TRBD1 (6 bases). CDR1 SNHLY and CDR2 FYNNEI come from the germline V gene. The length of the CDR3 is 11 residues. V gave up 7 bases and J gave up 11 bases, with 14 bases separating them. The CDR3 loop reads CASTPRGQAFF. The CDR3 DNA reads TGTGCCAGCACTCCTCGAGGACAGGCTTTCTTT.

This clone was seen a single time. Other DNA variants within this sample encode the same CDR3. This chain links TRBV19 with TRBJ2-3; 9 bases agree with TRBD2. The J segment lost 3 bases and the V segment lost 6 bases, leaving 1 base of the junction unmatched. Per germline, CDR1 LNHDA and CDR2 SQIVND (reference sequence). This CDR3 has 13 residues. The CDR3 loop reads CASRTSGTDTQYF. In nucleotides, the CDR3 is TGTGCCAGTAGAACTAGCGGGACAGATACGCAGTATTTT. The entire variable domain, with the rest obtained from reference TRBV19 and TRBJ2-3, is as follows: DGGITQSPKYLFRKEGQNVTLSCEQNLNHDAMYWYRQDPGQGLRLIYYSQIVNDFQKGDIAEGYSVSREKKESFPLTVTSAQKNPTAFYLCASRTSGTDTQYFGPGTRLTVL.

The sample holds one count of this clone. The genes are TRBV30 and TRBJ1-2; D perhaps matches TRBD1 (5 bases). The length of the CDR3 is 15 residues. Trimming removed 0 bases from V and 2 bases from J, with 13 bases in between. The germline V gene has CDR1 GTSNPN and CDR2 SVGIG (reference sequence). CDR3 residues: CAWSVRWGDNYGYTF. The CDR3 DNA reads TGTGCCTGGAGTGTACGTTGGGGGGACAACTATGGCTACACCTTC.

This clone came up once. The gene calls are TRBV10-1 and TRBJ2-1, with unresolved D. V lost 3 bases and J 5 bases, leaving 14 bases between the germline ends. In germline, CDR1 is WNHNN, CDR2 SYGVQD (reference sequence). The CDR3 is made up of 15 amino acids. CDR3 nucleotide sequence: TGCGCCAGCAGTGACACGCCAACTCTCAACAATGAGCAGTTCTTC. Protein: CASSDTPTLNNEQFF.

The gene calls are TRBV7-9 and TRBJ1-6; 7 bases are a match to TRBD1. Germline V gene lookup returns CDR1 SEHNR and CDR2 FQNEAQ (reference sequence). CDR3 length: 15 residues. V shed 5 bases, J shed 5 bases, and the junction held 6 bases outside the gene matches. CDR3 in DNA: TGTGCCAGCAGCACGAGGGACAGAAATAATTCACCCCTCCACTTT. Amino acid sequence: CASSTRDRNNSPLHF. Looking up the rest from reference TRBV7-9 and TRBJ1-6 gives the full variable domain: DTGVSQNPRHKITKRGQNVTFRCDPISEHNRLYWYRQTLGQGPEFLTYFQNEAQLEKSRLLSDRFSAERPKGSFSTLEIQRTEQGDSAMYLCASSTRDRNNSPLHFGNGTRLTVT.

This sequence joins TRBV20-1 and TRBJ2-1, with 10 bases that match TRBD2. The V gene's germline CDR1 is DFQATT and CDR2 SNEGSKA (reference sequence). There are 15 residues in the CDR3. The trim removed 3 bases at V and 5 bases at J, leaving 7 bases unmatched. The CDR3 protein is CSASTSGRADNEQFF. DNA for the CDR3: TGCAGTGCTAGTACGAGCGGGAGGGCGGACAATGAGCAGTTCTTC.

The chain joins TRBV24-1 to TRBJ1-2; possible D gene TRBD1, 6 bases. CDR3 length equals 13 residues. V was cut by 4 bases and J by 8 bases, with 13 bases left in between. Germline lookup yields CDR1 KGHDR and CDR2 SFDVKD. The CDR3 sequence is CATSDAPGGGYTF. For the CDR3, the DNA is TGTGCCACCAGTGACGCCCCTGGGGGCGGCTACACCTTC.

The chain employs TRBV7-9 and TRBJ2-3; 8 nucleotides match TRBD2. The CDR3 has 16 residues. Germline V lookup: CDR1 SEHNR, CDR2 FQNEAQ (reference sequence). V lost 1 base and J lost 2; bases outside the gene matches: 5. The CDR3 nucleotides read TGTGCCAGCAGCTTAGGGGAGACTAGCGACACAGATACGCAGTATTTT. Translated, it gives CASSLGETSDTDTQYF.

J is TRBJ2-3 and V is TRBV7-6; tentative D call: TRBD2 (6 bases). This CDR3 comprises 15 residues. V was cut by 2 bases and J by 1 base, with 10 bases left in between. Germline-derived CDR1 and CDR2 are SGHVS and FNYEAQ. CDR3 protein: CASSLMGGRTDTQYF. CDR3 sequence (DNA): TGTGCCAGCAGCTTAATGGGGGGTCGCACAGATACGCAGTATTTT.

J is TRBJ1-1 and V is TRBV29-1; D may be TRBD1 (6 bases). V lost 3 bases, J lost 2 bases, and 10 bases lay in between. Germline lookup yields CDR1 SQVTM and CDR2 ANQGSEA. The CDR3 has 13 residues. The CDR3 is CSVEAGTNTEAFF. CDR3 DNA sequence: TGCAGCGTTGAGGCAGGGACAAACACTGAAGCTTTCTTT.

The V and J genes are TRBV20-1 and TRBJ2-7; 16 positions match TRBD2. The CDR3 is 16 residues long. Per the germline V gene, CDR1 is DFQATT and CDR2 is SNEGSKA (reference sequence). Losses at the gene ends were 3 bases for V and 4 bases for J; bases not matched to a gene: 6. CDR3 nucleotide sequence: TGCAGTGCTAGTCGGGGACTAGCGGGGGGGGCTTACGAGCAGTACTTC. Amino acids: CSASRGLAGGAYEQYF.

The CDR3 DNA follows: TGTGCCAGCAGCTTACGACAGGGCGTAAGCTATGGCTACACCTTC. It encodes CASSLRQGVSYGYTF. This sequence joins TRBV7-2 and TRBJ1-2, with TRBD1 matching over 7 bases. With 2 bases clipped from V and 4 bases from J, the junction kept 7 bases outside the gene matches. CDR1 and CDR2 from the germline V gene are SGHTA and FQGNSA. The CDR3 length is 15 residues.

V usage is TRBV19 and J usage is TRBJ1-5; 8 nucleotides agree with TRBD1. Germline assignment: CDR1 LNHDA and CDR2 SQIVND (reference sequence). The trim removed 1 base at V and 1 base at J, leaving 3 bases unmatched. The CDR3 extends over 16 amino acids. CDR3 amino acids: CASSIGTGSSNQPQHF. The CDR3 bases are TGTGCCAGTAGTATAGGGACAGGGTCAAGCAATCAGCCCCAGCATTTT.